This TCR beta chain was sequenced during a study of blood T cell repertoires in COVID-19. The CDR3 totals 12 residues. Germline loops: CDR1 GTSNPN, CDR2 SVGIG (reference sequence). Trimming removed 8 bases at V and 5 bases at J, with 14 bases between. Assay used: immunoSEQ multiplex PCR; TCRdb lists only in-frame clones, some missing. The data show roughly 100,000 clones, about 85% seen once. This clone appeared a single time. This chain connects TRBV30 to TRBJ2-3; D possibly corresponds to TRBD2 (7 bases). The sample consisted of peripheral blood. The TCR comes from a man aged 45-65 years with acute or convalescent COVID-19. CDR3 residues: CAHGGPGDTQYF. CDR3 DNA: TGTGCCCACGGGGGGCCGGGAGATACGCAGTATTTT.